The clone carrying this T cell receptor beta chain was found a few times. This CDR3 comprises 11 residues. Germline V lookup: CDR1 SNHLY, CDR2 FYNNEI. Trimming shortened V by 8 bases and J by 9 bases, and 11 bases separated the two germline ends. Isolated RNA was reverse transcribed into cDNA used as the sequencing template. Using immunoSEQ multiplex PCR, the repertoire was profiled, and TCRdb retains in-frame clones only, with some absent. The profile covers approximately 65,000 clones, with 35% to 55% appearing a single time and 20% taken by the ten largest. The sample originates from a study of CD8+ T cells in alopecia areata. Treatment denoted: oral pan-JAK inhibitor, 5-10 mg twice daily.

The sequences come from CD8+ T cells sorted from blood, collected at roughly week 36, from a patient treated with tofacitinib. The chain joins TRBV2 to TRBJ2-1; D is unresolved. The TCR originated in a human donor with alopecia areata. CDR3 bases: TGTGCCAGCGGCATCTTACGTGAGCAGTTCTTC. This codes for CASGILREQFF.